These T cell receptor beta chains were read from a single sample in a study of T cell changes during pregnancy in multiple sclerosis. The assay was immunoSEQ multiplex PCR, and TCRdb's table has in-frame clones only and misses some. This repertoire shows 85,000 to 120,000 clones, about 89% found once; its top ten account for about 1.5%. The material sequenced was peripheral blood, taken before pregnancy. These receptors all come from a female donor with multiple sclerosis, enrolled in a pregnancy study. CDR3s include the opening cysteine and the closing phenylalanine or tryptophan. Each record gives: clone size, J gene, V gene, D gene, CDR3 DNA, CDR3 protein. The D gene is left open where the match is weak. Clone size, where shown, is once, few, many, or a class for clones that have expanded.

. | TRBJ2-3 | TRBV25-1 | . | TGTGCCAGCAGTGACCCCGCAGATACGCAGTATTTT | CASSDPADTQYF
. | TRBJ1-2 | TRBV5-1 | TRBD1 | TGCGCCAGCAGCACCAGGGGGGCTAACTATGGCTACACCTTC | CASSTRGANYGYTF
. | TRBJ1-5 | TRBV28 | TRBD1 | TGTGCCAGCAGTACGCCGGGACAGGGAAGCAATCAGCCCCAGCATTTT | CASSTPGQGSNQPQHF
once | TRBJ1-5 | TRBV4-3 | TRBD1 | TGCGCCAGCAGCCCCTCGACAGGGGCGTTCGGTGAGCCCCAGCATTTT | CASSPSTGAFGEPQHF
. | TRBJ1-1 | TRBV4-1 | TRBD1 | TGCGCCAGCAGCCAAGATACCGGGACAGGCTCTGGGAAAGCTTTCTTT | CASSQDTGTGSGKAFF
. | TRBJ2-7 | TRBV28 | TRBD2 | TGTGCCAGCAGTTTCGCGGGGGAGAACGAGCAGTACTTC | CASSFAGENEQYF
once | TRBJ1-2 | TRBV7-2 | TRBD1 | TGTGCCAGCAGCCCACGGGGCCAGGGGGCCTTTAACTATGGCTACACCTTC | CASSPRGQGAFNYGYTF
. | TRBJ2-7 | TRBV2 | TRBD1 | TGTGCCAGCAGTGCGACGACAGGGGGCTTGGACGAGCAGTACTTC | CASSATTGGLDEQYF
. | TRBJ2-1 | TRBV6-4 | TRBD1 | TGTGCCAGCAGTGACTCGAGTATCGGCAGGGGGCCATATGAGCAGTTCTTC | CASSDSSIGRGPYEQFF
. | TRBJ2-3 | TRBV7-6 | . | TGTGCCAGCACCATCGAAGGGGGTCTAACAGATACGCAGTATTTT | CASTIEGGLTDTQYF
. | TRBJ2-7 | TRBV2 | . | TGTGCCAGCAGTGAATACAGCAGCTCCTACGAGCAGTACTTC | CASSEYSSSYEQYF
. | TRBJ1-5 | TRBV6-1 | TRBD1 | TGTGCCAGCACGGACAGGGGCAATCAGCCCCAGCATTTT | CASTDRGNQPQHF
. | TRBJ1-5 | TRBV19 | TRBD1 | TGTGCCAGTAGTATAGCTCAGGGGGCGTGGAGCAATCAGCCCCAGCATTTT | CASSIAQGAWSNQPQHF
. | TRBJ2-5 | TRBV5-1 | . | TGCGCCAGCAGCTTGGGTGCAGGGTTTTTGGAGACCCAGTACTTC | CASSLGAGFLETQYF
. | TRBJ2-1 | TRBV12-5 | . | TGTGCTAGTGGCCCTAGGAACAATGAGCAGTTCTTC | CASGPRNNEQFF
. | TRBJ1-1 | TRBV6-1 | TRBD1 | TGTGCCAGCAGCCAATGGACAGGGCTTGAAGCTTTCTTT | CASSQWTGLEAFF
. | TRBJ2-7 | TRBV5-4 | . | TGTGCCAGCAGCTCTGGGGGAGGTAGCGGACCCCCTTACGAGCAGTACTTC | CASSSGGGSGPPYEQYF
. | TRBJ1-1 | TRBV5-1 | . | TGCGCCAGCAGCCTCAGGGTGTTGACCACTGAAGCTTTCTTT | CASSLRVLTTEAFF
. | TRBJ2-5 | TRBV9 | . | TGTGCCAGCAGCCTCGCCTGGGGCCAACAAGAGACCCAGTACTTC | CASSLAWGQQETQYF
. | TRBJ2-1 | TRBV7-9 | TRBD2 | TGTGCCAGCAACCGCCCGGGACTAGCGGATAACAATGAGCAGTTCTTC | CASNRPGLADNNEQFF
. | TRBJ1-6 | TRBV16 | TRBD1 | TGTGCCAGCAGCCCCAGAGGACAGGGGGAATCACCCCTCCACTTT | CASSPRGQGESPLHF
. | TRBJ1-1 | TRBV6-1 | TRBD1 | TGTGCCAGCAGTGATAGGACAGGGGGGTGGACTGAAGCTTTCTTT | CASSDRTGGWTEAFF
. | TRBJ2-3 | TRBV7-9 | . | TGTGCCAGCAGCGTCACTAGCACAGATACGCAGTATTTT | CASSVTSTDTQYF
. | TRBJ2-7 | TRBV11-3 | TRBD1 | TGTGCCAGCAGTCGAGGGACAGGGGGACCCTACGAGCAGTACTTC | CASSRGTGGPYEQYF
. | TRBJ2-7 | TRBV30 | TRBD2 | TGTGCCTGGACTAGCGGGAGGAACTACGAGCAGTACTTC | CAWTSGRNYEQYF
. | TRBJ1-4 | TRBV2 | . | TGTGCCAGCAGTGAATGGATCAGAGGGGAAAAACTGTTTTTT | CASSEWIRGEKLFF
. | TRBJ1-5 | TRBV28 | . | TGTGCCAGCAGTTTACTCCTTAATCAGCCCCAGCATTTT | CASSLLLNQPQHF
once | TRBJ1-1 | TRBV27 | . | TGTGCCAGCAGCCGGGGGGGACAGAACACTGAAGCTTTCTTT | CASSRGGQNTEAFF
. | TRBJ2-1 | TRBV20-1 | TRBD2 | TGCAGTGCTAAACTAGCGTACGAGCAGTTCTTC | CSAKLAYEQFF
. | TRBJ1-3 | TRBV12-5 | . | TGTGCTAGTGGTTTGGTAGGCAGGGCGGACACCATATATTTT | CASGLVGRADTIYF
. | TRBJ2-3 | TRBV6-6 | TRBD2 | TGTGCCAGCAGTCCCACTAGCGGGGGCTCAGATACGCAGTATTTT | CASSPTSGGSDTQYF
. | TRBJ1-1 | TRBV25-1 | . | TGTGCCAGCAGCCGAGGGGGGGTGAACACTGAAGCTTTCTTT | CASSRGGVNTEAFF
. | TRBJ1-4 | TRBV2 | TRBD1 | TGTGCCAGCAGTCCTGGGATACAGGGGGGTGAAAAACTGTTTTTT | CASSPGIQGGEKLFF
once | TRBJ1-6 | TRBV27 | TRBD1 | TGTGCCAGCAGTTTACGGGACAGGGGGCGCGGTTATTCACCCCTCCACTTT | CASSLRDRGRGYSPLHF
. | TRBJ1-1 | TRBV29-1 | TRBD1 | TGCAGCGTCCAACTCAGGGGGCGGGGGCTGGGGTTGAACACTGAAGCTTTCTTT | CSVQLRGRGLGLNTEAFF
. | TRBJ1-6 | TRBV28 | . | TGTGCCAGCAGTTACGGACAGATCTATAATTCACCCCTCCACTTT | CASSYGQIYNSPLHF
. | TRBJ1-1 | TRBV7-6 | . | TGTGCCAGCAGCTTGTCGACAGAGAACACTGAAGCTTTCTTT | CASSLSTENTEAFF
. | TRBJ1-2 | TRBV28 | . | TGTGCCAGCAGTTTCCAGGGTGACTATGGCTACACCTTC | CASSFQGDYGYTF
. | TRBJ2-4 | TRBV30 | . | TGTGCCTGTACGGCCGGGAGTAGTAACATTCAGTACTTC | CACTAGSSNIQYF
. | TRBJ2-7 | TRBV6-5 | TRBD2 | TGTGCCAGCAGTTACTCCGGCGGGAGGATCTCCTACGAGCAGTACTTC | CASSYSGGRISYEQYF
. | TRBJ1-1 | TRBV6-4 | . | TGTGCCAGCAGTGAAGAGGGAAGTTCGAGCACTGAAGCTTTCTTT | CASSEEGSSSTEAFF
. | TRBJ2-5 | TRBV10-3 | . | TGTGCCATCCAGGATCCACCCTCCCAAGAGACCCAGTACTTC | CAIQDPPSQETQYF
. | TRBJ1-2 | TRBV27 | . | TGTGCCAGCAGTTTAAACATGCGGAACTATGGCTACACCTTC | CASSLNMRNYGYTF
. | TRBJ1-4 | TRBV9 | TRBD1 | TGTGCCAGCAGCGTAGCGGCCGGGACAGAAAATGAAAAACTGTTTTTT | CASSVAAGTENEKLFF
. | TRBJ2-5 | TRBV6-1 | TRBD2 | TGTGCCAGCAGGGCGGGGGGGCGTGGGGAGACCCAGTACTTC | CASRAGGRGETQYF